The clone carrying this TCR beta chain was detected many times. Its specificity is not known. The sample is drawn from a study of T cell repertoires in cytomegalovirus infection. At the level of the study: TCR beta signatures that were public indicated CMV infection and matching HLA type. Broader study findings: Adding up the frequency of public TCR beta families identified people who carried CMV plus the relevant HLA. Clonotypes of TCR beta that were HLA-C-restricted and CMV-specific dominated the ex vivo response.

TCRdb redid the calling of the reads with MiXCR, one entry per CDR3 protein. The sample lists approximately 550,000 distinct CDR3 sequences, approximately 15% seen once, with roughly a quarter in the top ten. The TCR comes from a human donor in good health (CMV status not recorded). Some clones in this sample may be carry-over from other donors' samples. The sample taken for sequencing was CD8+ T cells from PBMCs.

CDR3 loop: CASSPTSPSYNEQFF. In DNA form, the CDR3 reads TGTGCCAGCAGCCCCACTAGCCCCTCCTACAATGAGCAGTTCTTC. The rearrangement uses TRBV11-2 and TRBJ2-1, with D tentatively TRBD2 (6 bases). Trimming left V 5 bases short and J 0 bases short, with 11 bases between. Germline V gives CDR1 SGHAT, CDR2 FQNNGV. This CDR3 spans 15 amino acids. The whole variable domain, filled in from reference TRBV11-2 and TRBJ2-1, reads EAGVAQSPRYKIIEKRQSVAFWCNPISGHATLYWYQQILGQGPKLLIQFQNNGVVDDSQLPKDRFSAERLKGVDSTLKIQPAKLEDSAVYLCASSPTSPSYNEQFFGPGTRLTVL.